This T cell receptor (beta chain) stems from a study of T cell repertoires in cytomegalovirus infection. TCRdb reprocessed the reads via MiXCR and lists one record per CDR3 protein. The data contain approximately 130,000 distinct CDR3 sequences, under 30% of them singletons. On this clonotype itself: Its antigen is unknown.

This CDR3 has 16 amino acids. V dropped 0 bases and J dropped 9 bases, with 18 bases sitting between them. Per the germline V gene, CDR1 is LNHDA and CDR2 is SQIVND (reference sequence). Sequenced material: PBMCs, sequenced either directly or after in vitro stimulation (not recorded which). The rearrangement links TRBV19 to TRBJ2-1, with a tentative D call TRBD2 (7 bases). This clonotype was obtained from a human donor in good health (CMV status not recorded). Some clones in this sample may be carry-over from other donors' samples. This chain's CDR3 is CASSIEDYRGAAEQFF. CDR3 DNA: TGTGCCAGTAGTATAGAGGACTATCGGGGGGCGGCTGAGCAGTTCTTC.